This T cell receptor beta chain originates from a study of vaccination and CD4 T cells after COVID-19. Overall study: The peptides that stimulated the cells were overlapping spike peptides from SARS-CoV-2, HCoV-NL63, HCoV-OC43 and HCoV-229E.

Cultured CD4+ T-cell DNA underwent Oncomine TCR Beta short-read sequencing. TCRdb re-derived calls from the PCR reads in MiXCR, one entry per CDR3 protein. There are roughly 5,000 distinct CDR3 sequences in the sample; around 40% occur only once, and 44% lies in the top ten. As concerns this clonotype: As yet, its antigen is unknown.

CDR1 and CDR2 (germline): SGHAT, FQNNGV. This CDR3 comprises 14 residues. The ends were cut back, 1 base at V and 8 bases at J, with 15 bases in the middle. The treatment was: approximately 9-day PBMC culture with coronavirus spike peptide pools or control peptides (ViraFEST assay). The sample here was CD4+ T cells from blood, cultured in vitro, taken after SARS-CoV-2 vaccination. The rearrangement uses TRBV11-2 and TRBJ2-7; D not certain. This clonotype was sampled from a human donor who had recovered from COVID-19. CDR3 sequence reads: CASSLVSSGMQQYF. CDR3 DNA sequence: TGTGCCAGCAGCTTAGTCTCGTCCGGAATGCAGCAGTACTTC.